These 12 T cell receptor beta chains were all obtained from the same sample, sequenced in a study of OX40 agonist ivuxolimab in advanced cancers. Here immunoSEQ multiplex PCR was the method, and the copy in TCRdb shows in-frame clones only, minus some. Here the sample spans tens of thousands of clones, around 85% being singletons. The specimen comprised CD4+ or CD8+ T cells sorted from blood, sampled in a trial of the OX40 agonist ivuxolimab. The origin of the receptors is an adult with an advanced solid tumor such as melanoma, head and neck, liver or kidney cancer.

This clone was detected once. This sequence joins TRBV30 and TRBJ2-7; D remains unclear. The germline CDR1 and CDR2 sequences are GTSNPN and SVGIG (reference sequence). The CDR3 runs to 14 residues. Deletions cut 2 bases from V and 0 bases from J, with 11 bases between. CDR3 loop: CAWSPPGISYEQYF. For the CDR3, the DNA is TGTGCCTGGAGTCCACCAGGAATCTCCTACGAGCAGTACTTC.

Only a few counts were recorded for this clone. V usage is TRBV19 and J usage is TRBJ2-7; the D gene is possibly TRBD2 (7 bases). Germline CDR1 and CDR2: LNHDA and SQIVND (reference sequence). The CDR3 length is 15 residues. Between the trimmed V and J ends, which lost 7 bases and 3 bases, there was a span of 19 bases. The CDR3 sequence: CASTQQRGGSYEQYF. DNA of the CDR3: TGTGCCAGTACTCAACAAAGGGGGGGGAGCTACGAGCAGTACTTC.

The V call is TRBV2, the J call TRBJ2-2; the D gene is possibly TRBD1 (6 bases). Germline V gene lookup returns CDR1 SNHLY and CDR2 FYNNEI. The CDR3 is 14 residues long. V lost 7 bases, J lost 0 bases, and 9 bases lay in between. This chain's CDR3 is CASTEGANTGELFF. The CDR3 DNA reads TGTGCCAGCACCGAGGGGGCGAACACCGGGGAGCTGTTTTTT.

The genes are TRBV19 and TRBJ2-5, with D tentatively TRBD2 (5 bases). With 5 bases removed from V and 4 bases from J, the gap between germline ends came to 11 bases. Germline V gene sequence: CDR1 LNHDA, CDR2 SQIVND (reference sequence). This CDR3 region has 13 residues. The DNA of the CDR3 is TGTGCCAGTAGTTCGCCCCGGGGAGAGACCCAGTACTTC. It specifies CASSSPRGETQYF.

V usage is TRBV11-2 and J usage is TRBJ2-7, with D tentatively TRBD2 (5 bases). Germline assignment: CDR1 SGHAT and CDR2 FQNNGV. V was cut by 0 bases and J by 4 bases, with 13 bases left in between. This CDR3 has 15 amino acids. The CDR3 protein is CASSLDGVGLYEQYF. CDR3 nucleotides: TGTGCCAGCAGCTTAGACGGGGTAGGTCTTTACGAGCAGTACTTC.

In nucleotides, the CDR3 is TGTGCCAGCAGTCCGTTTGTTTCGGGACGGGGGAATCAGCCCCAGCATTTT. This sequence encodes CASSPFVSGRGNQPQHF. The J gene is TRBJ1-5, the V gene TRBV27, with D possibly matching TRBD1 (5 bases). The germline V and J ends were trimmed by 5 bases and 4 bases, with 21 bases remaining between them. Germline V gene sequence: CDR1 MNHEY, CDR2 SMNVEV (reference sequence). There are 17 residues in the CDR3.

The chain uses TRBV7-7 and TRBJ2-3; D is unresolved. There are 14 residues in the CDR3. Per the germline V gene, CDR1 is SSHAT and CDR2 is FNYEAQ (reference sequence). V shed 3 bases and J shed 2 bases, with 9 bases lying between them. In nucleotides, the CDR3 is TGTGCCAGCAGCTTGCGCTTATCCACAGATACGCAGTATTTT. This translates into CASSLRLSTDTQYF. Together with reference TRBV7-7 and TRBJ2-3, the CDR3 gives the full variable domain: GAGVSQSPRYKVTKRGQDVTLRCDPISSHATLYWYQQALGQGPEFLTYFNYEAQPDKSGLPSDRFSAERPEGSISTLTIQRTEQRDSAMYRCASSLRLSTDTQYFGPGTRLTVL.

V and J are TRBV4-3 and TRBJ2-2; no firm D call. CDR3 length: 15 residues. The germline V gene encodes CDR1 LGHNA and CDR2 YSLEER. V shed 1 base and J shed 7 bases, with 13 bases lying between them. The chain's CDR3 is CASSQGVSAGGELFF. In DNA form, the CDR3 reads TGCGCCAGCAGCCAAGGGGTTTCTGCCGGCGGGGAGCTGTTTTTT.

This clone appeared a single time. V is TRBV19 and J is TRBJ1-1, with a tentative D call TRBD1 (5 bases). The ends were cut back, 4 bases at V and 2 bases at J, with 14 bases in the middle. Per the germline V gene, CDR1 is LNHDA and CDR2 is SQIVND (reference sequence). The CDR3 runs 15 residues. CDR3 residues: CASSTPGRRNTEAFF. The CDR3 region has the DNA TGTGCCAGTAGTACCCCGGGACGGCGAAACACTGAAGCTTTCTTT.

The chain couples TRBV7-2 to TRBJ1-5; no clear D. The CDR3 is 13 residues long. Germline V CDR1 and CDR2: SGHTA, FQGNSA. V lost 1 base and J 4 bases, leaving 5 bases between the germline ends. The CDR3 region is CASSLDWNQPQHF. CDR3 nucleotide sequence: TGTGCCAGCAGCTTAGATTGGAATCAGCCCCAGCATTTT.

The rearrangement joins TRBV30 to TRBJ1-5, with D hard to call. Germline-derived CDR1 and CDR2 are GTSNPN and SVGIG (reference sequence). The CDR3 sequence is 16 residues long. V gave up 2 bases and J gave up 0 bases, with 14 bases separating them. DNA for the CDR3: TGTGCCTGGAGTCATAACGGACGGATTAGCAATCAGCCCCAGCATTTT. This sequence encodes CAWSHNGRISNQPQHF.

The chain is built from TRBV19 and TRBJ1-1; weak D call: TRBD1 (5 bases). V shed 5 bases and J shed 3 bases, with 16 bases lying between them. CDR3 length: 15 residues. Germline CDR1 is LNHDA and CDR2 is SQIVND (reference sequence). CDR3 bases: TGTGCCAGTAGTCCCCCCCCGGGGGGGTACACTGAAGCTTTCTTT. It translates to CASSPPPGGYTEAFF.